The count of the clone carrying this T cell receptor (beta chain) is one. Its antigen is still unknown. All donors were Caucasian adults living in Nashville, Tennessee. This table comes from immunoSEQ multiplex PCR, and its TCRdb copy is limited to in-frame clones, with some not included. The table has some 2,000,000 clones, 95% seen once. The germline V and J ends were trimmed by 1 base and 12 bases, with 15 bases remaining between them. The CDR3 totals 13 residues. Germline loops: CDR1 SGHNT, CDR2 YENEEA. The sample originates from a study of shared clonotypes between healthy human individuals. Study at large: Each donor's CD8 memory used one plate, CD8 naive two, each CD4 subset three. Broader study findings: A small donor pool kept down the genetic and exposure-history diversity that was represented.

The source of this sequence is a man younger than 35 in good health. The chain carries TRBV11-3 and TRBJ1-1, with D maybe TRBD1 (5 bases). The sample taken for sequencing was naive CD4+ T cells sorted from blood. Subset indicated: CD45RA+ positively selected. CDR3 residues: CASSLGTTGSTFF. The CDR3 DNA is TGTGCCAGCAGCTTAGGGACCACAGGCTCTACTTTCTTT.